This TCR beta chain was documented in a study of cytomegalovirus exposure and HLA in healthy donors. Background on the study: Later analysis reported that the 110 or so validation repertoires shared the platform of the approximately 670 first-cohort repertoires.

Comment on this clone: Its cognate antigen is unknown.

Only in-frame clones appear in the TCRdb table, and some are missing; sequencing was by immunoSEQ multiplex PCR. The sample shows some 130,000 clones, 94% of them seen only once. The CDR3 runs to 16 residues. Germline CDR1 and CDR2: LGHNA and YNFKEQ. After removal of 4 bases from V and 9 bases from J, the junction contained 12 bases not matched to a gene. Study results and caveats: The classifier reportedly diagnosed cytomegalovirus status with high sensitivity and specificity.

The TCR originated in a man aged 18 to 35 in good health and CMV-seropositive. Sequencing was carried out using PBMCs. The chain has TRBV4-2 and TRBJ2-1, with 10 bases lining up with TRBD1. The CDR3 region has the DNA TGTGCCAGCAGCCCCAATACCGGGACAGGGGTGGTTGAGCAGTTCTTC. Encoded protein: CASSPNTGTGVVEQFF.